This TCR beta chain is drawn from a study of technical replicates of blood from several donors. In germline, CDR1 is KGHSH, CDR2 LQKENI. J gave up 2 bases and V 3 bases, and 3 bases lay outside the gene matches. The CDR3 is 16 amino acids. Sequencing was performed with immunoSEQ multiplex PCR; in TCRdb, only in-frame clones are kept and a portion is missing. The table has under 85,000 clones, over 85% seen once. Sequenced input: T cells isolated from PBMCs. The chain is built from TRBV18 and TRBJ2-2; 10 nucleotides line up with TRBD2. The sequence derives from a human donor in good health. CDR3 residues: CASSPGLAVNTGELFF. CDR3 DNA sequence: TGTGCCAGCTCACCCGGACTAGCGGTTAACACCGGGGAGCTGTTTTTT.